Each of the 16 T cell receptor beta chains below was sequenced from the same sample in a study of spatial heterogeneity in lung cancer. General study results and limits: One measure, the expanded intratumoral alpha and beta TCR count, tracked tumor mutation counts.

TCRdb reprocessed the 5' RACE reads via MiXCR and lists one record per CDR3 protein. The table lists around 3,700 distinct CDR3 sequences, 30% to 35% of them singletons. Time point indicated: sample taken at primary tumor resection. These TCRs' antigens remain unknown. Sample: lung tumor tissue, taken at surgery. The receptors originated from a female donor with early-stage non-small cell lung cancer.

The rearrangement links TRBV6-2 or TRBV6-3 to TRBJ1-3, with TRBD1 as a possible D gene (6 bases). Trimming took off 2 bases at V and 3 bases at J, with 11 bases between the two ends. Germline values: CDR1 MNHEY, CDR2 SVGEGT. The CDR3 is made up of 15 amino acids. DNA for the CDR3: TGTGCCAGCAGTTACGGGTCGGACAGTGGAAACACCATATATTTT. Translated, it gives CASSYGSDSGNTIYF.

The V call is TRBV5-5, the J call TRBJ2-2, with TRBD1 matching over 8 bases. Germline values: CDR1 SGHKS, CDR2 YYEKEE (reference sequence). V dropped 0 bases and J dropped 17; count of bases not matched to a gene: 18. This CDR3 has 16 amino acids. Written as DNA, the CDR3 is TGTGCCAGCAGCTTGGCCTCGAACAGGGGGACACCGGTGCCCTTTTTT. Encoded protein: CASSLASNRGTPVPFF.

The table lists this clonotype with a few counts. The CDR3 is CASSVVRYNEQFF. Written as DNA, the CDR3 is TGTGCCAGCAGTGTGGTCCGATACAATGAGCAGTTCTTC. The V call is TRBV2, the J call TRBJ2-1, with D unclear. CDR1 and CDR2 (germline): SNHLY, FYNNEI. Between the trimmed V and J ends, which lost 4 bases and 4 bases, there was a span of 8 bases. The CDR3 is made up of 13 amino acids.

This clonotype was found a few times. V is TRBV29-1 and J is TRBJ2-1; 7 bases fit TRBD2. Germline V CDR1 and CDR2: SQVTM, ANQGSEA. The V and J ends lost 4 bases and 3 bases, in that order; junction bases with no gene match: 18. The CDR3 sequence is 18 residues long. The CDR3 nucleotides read TGCAGCGTTGCTACGGTAGTTAGGGACTACCGATTCTACAATGAGCAGTTCTTC. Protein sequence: CSVATVVRDYRFYNEQFF.

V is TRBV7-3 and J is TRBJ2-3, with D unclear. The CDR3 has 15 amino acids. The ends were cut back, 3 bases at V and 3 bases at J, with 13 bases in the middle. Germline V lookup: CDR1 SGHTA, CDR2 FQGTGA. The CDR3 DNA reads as TGTGCCAGCAGCTTCGGACCTCCACTAACAGATACGCAGTATTTT. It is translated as CASSFGPPLTDTQYF.

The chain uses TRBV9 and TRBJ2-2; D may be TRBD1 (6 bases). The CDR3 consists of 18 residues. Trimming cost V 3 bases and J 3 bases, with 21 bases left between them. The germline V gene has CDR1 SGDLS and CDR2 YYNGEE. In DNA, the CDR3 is TGTGCCAGCAGCGAGAGATGGCACAGGGTGATGGACACCGGGGAGCTGTTTTTT. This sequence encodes CASSERWHRVMDTGELFF.

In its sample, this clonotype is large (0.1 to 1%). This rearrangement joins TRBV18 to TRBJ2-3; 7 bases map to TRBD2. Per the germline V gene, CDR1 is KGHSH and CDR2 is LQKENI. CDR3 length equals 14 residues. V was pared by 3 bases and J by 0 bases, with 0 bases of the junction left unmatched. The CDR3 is CASSPSGSTDTQYF. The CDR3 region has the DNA TGTGCCAGCTCACCTAGCGGGAGCACAGATACGCAGTATTTT.

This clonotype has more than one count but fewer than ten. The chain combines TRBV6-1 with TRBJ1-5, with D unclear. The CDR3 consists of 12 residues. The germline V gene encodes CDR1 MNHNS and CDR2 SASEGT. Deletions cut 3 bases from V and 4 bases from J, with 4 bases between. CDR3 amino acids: CASSEGNQPQHF. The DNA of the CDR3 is TGTGCCAGCAGTGAGGGTAATCAGCCCCAGCATTTT.

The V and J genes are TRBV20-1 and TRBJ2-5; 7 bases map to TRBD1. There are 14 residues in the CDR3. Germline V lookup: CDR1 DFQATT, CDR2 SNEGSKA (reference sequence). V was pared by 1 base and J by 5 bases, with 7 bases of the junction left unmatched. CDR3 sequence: CSARALTGVETQYF. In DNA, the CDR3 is TGCAGTGCTAGAGCACTAACAGGGGTTGAGACCCAGTACTTC.

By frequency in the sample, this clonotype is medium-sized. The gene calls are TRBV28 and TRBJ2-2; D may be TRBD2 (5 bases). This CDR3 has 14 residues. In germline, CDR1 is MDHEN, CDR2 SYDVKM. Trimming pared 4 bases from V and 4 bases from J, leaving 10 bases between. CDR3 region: CASSWAGGTGELFF. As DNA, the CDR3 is TGTGCCAGCAGTTGGGCGGGTGGCACCGGGGAGCTGTTTTTT.

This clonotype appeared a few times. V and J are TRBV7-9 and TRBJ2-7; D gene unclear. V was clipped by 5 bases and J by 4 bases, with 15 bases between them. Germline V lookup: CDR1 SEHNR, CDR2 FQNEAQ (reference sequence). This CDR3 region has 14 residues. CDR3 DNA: TGTGCCAGCAGCCCCCTAACACCCGCGTACGAGCAGTACTTC. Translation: CASSPLTPAYEQYF.

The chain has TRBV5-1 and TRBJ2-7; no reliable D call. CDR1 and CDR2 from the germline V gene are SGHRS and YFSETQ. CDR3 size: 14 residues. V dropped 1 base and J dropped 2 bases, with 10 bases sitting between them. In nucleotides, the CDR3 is TGCGCCAGCAGCTTGCCATCTCAGACCTACGAGCAGTACTTC. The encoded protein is CASSLPSQTYEQYF.

The CDR3 DNA reads TGTGCCAGCAGCACCTATGGGGGACAGAAGACCTACGAGCAGTACTTC. Its translation: CASSTYGGQKTYEQYF. The rearrangement links TRBV7-9 to TRBJ2-7; TRBD1 aligns across 7 bases. The CDR3 length is 16 residues. The trim removed 5 bases at V and 2 bases at J, leaving 12 bases unmatched. Per germline, CDR1 SEHNR and CDR2 FQNEAQ (reference sequence).

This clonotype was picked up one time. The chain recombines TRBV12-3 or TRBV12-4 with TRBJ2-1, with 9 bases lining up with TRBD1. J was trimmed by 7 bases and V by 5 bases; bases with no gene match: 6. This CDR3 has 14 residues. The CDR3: CASSPRDRANEQFF. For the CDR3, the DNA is TGTGCCAGCAGTCCACGGGACAGGGCAAATGAGCAGTTCTTC.

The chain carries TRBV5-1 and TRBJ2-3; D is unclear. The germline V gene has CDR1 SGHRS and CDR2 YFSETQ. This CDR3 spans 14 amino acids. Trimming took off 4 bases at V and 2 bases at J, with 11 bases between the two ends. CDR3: CASSVDQLTDTQYF. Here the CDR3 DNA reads TGCGCCAGCAGCGTCGACCAGCTCACAGATACGCAGTATTTT.

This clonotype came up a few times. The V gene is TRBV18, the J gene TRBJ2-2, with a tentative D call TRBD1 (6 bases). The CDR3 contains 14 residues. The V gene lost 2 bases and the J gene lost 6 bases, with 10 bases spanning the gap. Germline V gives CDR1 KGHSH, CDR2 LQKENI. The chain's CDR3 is CASSPVQGPGELFF. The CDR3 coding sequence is TGTGCCAGCTCACCAGTCCAGGGGCCCGGGGAGCTGTTTTTT. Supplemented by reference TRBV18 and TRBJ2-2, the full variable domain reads NAGVMQNPRHLVRRRGQEARLRCSPMKGHSHVYWYRQLPEEGLKFMVYLQKENIIDESGMPKERFSAEFPKEGPSILRIQQVVRGDSAAYFCASSPVQGPGELFFGEGSRLTVL.